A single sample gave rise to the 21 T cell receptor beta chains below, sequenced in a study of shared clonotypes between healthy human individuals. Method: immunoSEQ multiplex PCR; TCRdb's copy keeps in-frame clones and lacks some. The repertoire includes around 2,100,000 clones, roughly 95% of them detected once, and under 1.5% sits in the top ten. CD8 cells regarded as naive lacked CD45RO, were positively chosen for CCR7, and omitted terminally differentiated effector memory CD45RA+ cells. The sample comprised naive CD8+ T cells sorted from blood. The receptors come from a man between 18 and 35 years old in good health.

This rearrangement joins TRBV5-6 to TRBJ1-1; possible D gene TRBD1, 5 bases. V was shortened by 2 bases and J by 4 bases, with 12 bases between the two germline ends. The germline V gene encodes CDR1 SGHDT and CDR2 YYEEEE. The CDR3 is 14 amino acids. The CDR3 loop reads CASSLMGGGTEAFF. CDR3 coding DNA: TGTGCCAGCAGCTTAATGGGGGGTGGCACTGAAGCTTTCTTT.

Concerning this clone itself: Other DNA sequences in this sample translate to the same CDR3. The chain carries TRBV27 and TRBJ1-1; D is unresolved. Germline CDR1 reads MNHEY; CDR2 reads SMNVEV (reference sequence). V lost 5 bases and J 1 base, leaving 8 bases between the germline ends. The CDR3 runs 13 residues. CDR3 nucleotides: TGTGCCAGCAGTATTACAGCGAACACTGAAGCTTTCTTT. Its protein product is CASSITANTEAFF.

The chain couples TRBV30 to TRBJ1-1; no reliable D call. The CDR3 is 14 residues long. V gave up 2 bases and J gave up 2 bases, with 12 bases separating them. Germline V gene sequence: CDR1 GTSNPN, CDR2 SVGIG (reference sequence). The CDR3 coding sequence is TGTGCCTGGAGTATCGTGGGAGTCAACACTGAAGCTTTCTTT. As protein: CAWSIVGVNTEAFF.

The CDR3 loop is CASSYSQGHTEAFF. The CDR3 DNA is TGTGCCAGCAGTTACTCGCAGGGTCACACTGAAGCTTTCTTT. This chain connects TRBV6-5 to TRBJ1-1; D might be TRBD1 (5 bases). Germline assignment: CDR1 MNHEY and CDR2 SVGAGI. V lost 0 bases and J lost 3, with 8 bases in between. The CDR3 is 14 amino acids.

The CDR3 here is CASSTQGVAGPTHEQFF. Here the CDR3 DNA reads TGTGCCAGCAGTACCCAGGGCGTAGCGGGACCGACTCATGAGCAGTTCTTC. V gene TRBV27 combines with J gene TRBJ2-1; 8 bases are a match to TRBD2. The CDR3 is 17 residues long. Unmatched junction bases numbered 17, after V lost 5 bases and J lost 8 bases. CDR1 is MNHEY, CDR2 SMNVEV, per germline (reference sequence).

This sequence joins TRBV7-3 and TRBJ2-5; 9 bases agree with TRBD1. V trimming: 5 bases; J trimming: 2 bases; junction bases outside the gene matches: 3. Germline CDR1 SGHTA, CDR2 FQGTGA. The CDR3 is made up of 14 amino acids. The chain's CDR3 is CASSPGQGQETQYF. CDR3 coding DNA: TGTGCCAGCAGCCCGGGACAGGGTCAAGAGACCCAGTACTTC.

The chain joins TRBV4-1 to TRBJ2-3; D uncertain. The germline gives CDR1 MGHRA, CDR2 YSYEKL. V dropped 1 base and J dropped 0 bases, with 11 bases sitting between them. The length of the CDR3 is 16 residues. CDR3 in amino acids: CASSQVGLTSTDTQYF. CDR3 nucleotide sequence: TGCGCCAGCAGCCAAGTGGGCTTGACTAGCACAGATACGCAGTATTTT.

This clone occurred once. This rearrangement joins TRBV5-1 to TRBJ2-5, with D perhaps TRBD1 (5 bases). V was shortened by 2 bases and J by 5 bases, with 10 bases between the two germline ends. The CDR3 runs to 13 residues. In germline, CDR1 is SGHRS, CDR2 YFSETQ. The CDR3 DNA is TGCGCCAGCAGCTTCTGGGGCGACGAGACCCAGTACTTC. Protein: CASSFWGDETQYF.

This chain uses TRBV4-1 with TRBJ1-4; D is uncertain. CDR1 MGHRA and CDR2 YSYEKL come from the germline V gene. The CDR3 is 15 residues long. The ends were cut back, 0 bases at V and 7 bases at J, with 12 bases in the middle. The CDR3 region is CASSQEGIWGEKLFF. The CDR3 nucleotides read TGCGCCAGCAGCCAAGAGGGCATTTGGGGTGAAAAACTGTTTTTT.

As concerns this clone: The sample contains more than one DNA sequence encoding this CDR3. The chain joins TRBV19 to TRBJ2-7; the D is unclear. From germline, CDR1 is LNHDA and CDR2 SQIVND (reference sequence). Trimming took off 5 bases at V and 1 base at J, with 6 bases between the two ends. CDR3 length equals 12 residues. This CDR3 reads CASSRTSYEQYF. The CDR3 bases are TGTGCCAGTAGTCGAACTTCCTACGAGCAGTACTTC.

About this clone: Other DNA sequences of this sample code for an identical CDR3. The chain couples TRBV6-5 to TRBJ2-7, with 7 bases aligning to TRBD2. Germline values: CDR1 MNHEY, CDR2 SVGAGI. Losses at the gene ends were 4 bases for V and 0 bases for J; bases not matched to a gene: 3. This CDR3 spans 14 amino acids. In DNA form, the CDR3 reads TGTGCCAGCAGTTTGGCGGGGGACTCCTACGAGCAGTACTTC. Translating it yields CASSLAGDSYEQYF.

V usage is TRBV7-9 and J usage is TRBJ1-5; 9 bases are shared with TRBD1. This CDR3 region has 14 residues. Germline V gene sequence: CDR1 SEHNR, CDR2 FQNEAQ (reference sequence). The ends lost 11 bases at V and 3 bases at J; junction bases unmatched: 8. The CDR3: CAAGQGWPNQPQHF. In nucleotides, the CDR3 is TGTGCCGCCGGACAGGGGTGGCCCAATCAGCCCCAGCATTTT. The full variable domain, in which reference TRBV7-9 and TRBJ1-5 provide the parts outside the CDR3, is DTGVSQNPRHKITKRGQNVTFRCDPISEHNRLYWYRQTLGQGPEFLTYFQNEAQLEKSRLLSDRFSAERPKGSFSTLEIQRTEQGDSAMYLCAAGQGWPNQPQHFGDGTRLSIL.

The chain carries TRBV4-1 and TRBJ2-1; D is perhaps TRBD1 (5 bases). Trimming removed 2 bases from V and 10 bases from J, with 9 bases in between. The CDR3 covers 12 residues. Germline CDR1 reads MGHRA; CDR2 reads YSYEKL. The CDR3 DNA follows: TGCGCCAGCAGCCAAACTCCAGGGGAGCAGTTCTTC. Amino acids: CASSQTPGEQFF.

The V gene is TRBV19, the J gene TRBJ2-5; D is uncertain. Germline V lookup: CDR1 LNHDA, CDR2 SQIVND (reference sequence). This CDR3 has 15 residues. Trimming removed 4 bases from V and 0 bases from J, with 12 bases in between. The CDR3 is CASSKRTEYQETQYF. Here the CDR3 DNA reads TGTGCCAGTAGTAAAAGGACGGAGTACCAAGAGACCCAGTACTTC.

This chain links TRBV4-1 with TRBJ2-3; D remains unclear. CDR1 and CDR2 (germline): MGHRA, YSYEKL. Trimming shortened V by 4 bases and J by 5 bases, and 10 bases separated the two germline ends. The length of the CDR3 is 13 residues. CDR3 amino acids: CASSLSPGDTQYF. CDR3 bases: TGCGCCAGCAGCCTCAGCCCCGGAGATACGCAGTATTTT.

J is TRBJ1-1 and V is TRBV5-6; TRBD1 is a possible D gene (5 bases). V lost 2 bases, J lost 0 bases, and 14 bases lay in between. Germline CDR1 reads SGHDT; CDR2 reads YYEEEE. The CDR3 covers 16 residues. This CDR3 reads CASSFVREGLNTEAFF. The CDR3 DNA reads TGTGCCAGCAGCTTCGTCAGGGAAGGCTTGAACACTGAAGCTTTCTTT.

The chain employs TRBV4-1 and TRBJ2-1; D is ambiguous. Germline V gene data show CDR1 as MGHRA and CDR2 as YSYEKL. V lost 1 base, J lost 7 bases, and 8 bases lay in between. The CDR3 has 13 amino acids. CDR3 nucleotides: TGCGCCAGCAGCCAAGTCTCGAGGAATGAGCAGTTCTTC. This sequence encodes CASSQVSRNEQFF.

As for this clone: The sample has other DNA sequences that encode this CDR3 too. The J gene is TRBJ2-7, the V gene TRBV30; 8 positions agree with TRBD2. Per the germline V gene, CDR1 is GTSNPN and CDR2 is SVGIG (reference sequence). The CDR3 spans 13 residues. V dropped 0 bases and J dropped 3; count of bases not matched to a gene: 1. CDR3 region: CAWSVSGGYEQYF. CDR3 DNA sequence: TGTGCCTGGAGTGTCAGCGGGGGCTACGAGCAGTACTTC.

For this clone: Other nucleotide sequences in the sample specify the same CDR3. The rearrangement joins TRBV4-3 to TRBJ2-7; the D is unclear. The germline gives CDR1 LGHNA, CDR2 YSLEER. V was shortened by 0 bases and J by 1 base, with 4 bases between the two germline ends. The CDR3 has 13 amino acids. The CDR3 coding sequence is TGCGCCAGCAGCCAAGACCTGTCCTACGAGCAGTACTTC. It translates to CASSQDLSYEQYF.

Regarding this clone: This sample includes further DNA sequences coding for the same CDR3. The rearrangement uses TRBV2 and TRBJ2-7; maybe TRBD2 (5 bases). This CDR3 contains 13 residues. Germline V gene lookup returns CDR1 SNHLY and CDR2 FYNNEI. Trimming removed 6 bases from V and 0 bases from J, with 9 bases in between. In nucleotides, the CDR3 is TGTGCCAGCAGGGGCCGGGGCTCCTACGAGCAGTACTTC. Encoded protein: CASRGRGSYEQYF.

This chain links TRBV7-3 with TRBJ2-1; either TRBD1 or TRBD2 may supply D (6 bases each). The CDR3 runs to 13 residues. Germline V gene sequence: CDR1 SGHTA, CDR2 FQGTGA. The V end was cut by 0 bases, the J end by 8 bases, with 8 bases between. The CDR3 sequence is CASSLTGGHEQFF. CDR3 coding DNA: TGTGCCAGCAGCTTAACGGGGGGCCATGAGCAGTTCTTC.